Only one count was recorded for the clone carrying this T cell receptor beta chain. The antigen remains undetermined. V shed 4 bases and J shed 2 bases, with 15 bases lying between them. This CDR3 comprises 15 residues. The germline V gene encodes CDR1 SGHAT and CDR2 FQNNGV. Libraries were prepared by immunoSEQ multiplex PCR; TCRdb keeps only in-frame clonotypes and omits some of them. The data contain about 60,000 clones, roughly four fifths of them singletons. This specimen comes from a study of OX40 agonist ivuxolimab in advanced cancers. Study at large: People who had prior anti-PD-1, anti-PD-L1 or anti-CTLA-4 therapy could take part, and 35% to 50% had some. Study results and limitations: Certain nonresponders likewise exhibited a low normalized T-cell clonal expansion. Among the lowest peripheral clonal expansion occurred in 0.1-3.0 mg/kg partial responders.

This sequence was found in an adult with an advanced solid tumor such as melanoma, head and neck, liver or kidney cancer. This chain connects TRBV11-2 to TRBJ2-7; D is undetermined. The specimen comprised CD4+ or CD8+ T cells sorted from blood, sampled in a trial of the OX40 agonist ivuxolimab. The CDR3 is CASSSLSPPPYEQYF. CDR3 nucleotide sequence: TGTGCCAGCAGCTCGCTATCCCCACCCCCCTACGAGCAGTACTTC. Drawing the rest from reference TRBV11-2 and TRBJ2-7, the complete variable domain is EAGVAQSPRYKIIEKRQSVAFWCNPISGHATLYWYQQILGQGPKLLIQFQNNGVVDDSQLPKDRFSAERLKGVDSTLKIQPAKLEDSAVYLCASSSLSPPPYEQYFGPGTRLTVT.